The present entry profiles one T cell receptor beta chain with its context. With a much larger clone just one base away, this may be a read error. The entry originates in a study of kidney transplant recipient with SARS-CoV-2 infection. The CDR3 covers 18 residues. Per the germline V gene, CDR1 is MDHEN and CDR2 is SYDVKM. TCRdb called the reads again in MiXCR, with one record for every CDR3 protein. The sample lists 200,000 to 300,000 distinct CDR3 sequences, 25% to 35% seen once, with 6% to 8.5% in the top ten. The gene calls are TRBV28 and TRBJ2-5; 9 bases match TRBD2. The better agreement between TRBJ2-7 and the DNA end casts doubt on the J call. Sequenced material: a blood sample, taken at baseline and around day 110 from a kidney transplant recipient. This sequence originates from a male patient aged 30 to 40 who had COVID-19 and was a kidney transplant recipient. The graft donor may have contributed some T cells. The CDR3 DNA follows: TGTGCCAGCAGTTTAGGGTGGGGACTAGCATCGAGCCCCTACGAGCAGTACTTC. Encoded protein: CASSLGWGLASSPYEQYF.